What follows are 20 T cell receptor beta chains derived from one specimen sequenced in a study of identical twins. TCRdb independently ran MiXCR on the 5' RACE reads; one entry per CDR3 protein. The data contain roughly 540,000 distinct CDR3 sequences, under 25% of them singletons. This sample also appeared in a second study, on T cells expressing NK-cell markers.

The source material was CD4+ T cells sorted from blood. The receptors were sampled from a young woman in good health.

CDR3 in amino acids: CSATTGNHEQYF. Here the CDR3 DNA reads TGCAGTGCAACGACAGGGAACCACGAGCAGTACTTC. The genes are TRBV20-1 and TRBJ2-7; 7 bases agree with TRBD1. Germline-derived CDR1 and CDR2 are DFQATT and SNEGSKA (reference sequence). The CDR3 covers 12 residues. Trimming removed 6 bases from V and 5 bases from J; junction bases left unmatched: 7.

This CDR3 is CASRGQTNYEQYF. The CDR3 nucleotides are TGCGCCAGCAGGGGACAGACAAACTACGAGCAGTACTTC. The chain links TRBV5-1 to TRBJ2-7; 7 nucleotides match TRBD1. The CDR3 has 13 amino acids. The V gene end was trimmed by 5 bases and the J gene end by 3 bases; junction bases not matched to a gene: 5. CDR1 is SGHRS, CDR2 YFSETQ, per germline. Full variable domain (outside the CDR3, taken from reference TRBV5-1 and TRBJ2-7): KAGVTQTPRYLIKTRGQQVTLSCSPISGHRSVSWYQQTPGQGLQFLFEYFSETQRNKGNFPGRFSGRQFSNSRSEMNVSTLELGDSALYLCASRGQTNYEQYFGPGTRLTVT.

This chain links TRBV2 with TRBJ2-3; TRBD2 aligns across 11 bases. Trimming at V came to 9 bases and at J to 6 bases, leaving 8 bases not matched to a gene. Per the germline V gene, CDR1 is SNHLY and CDR2 is FYNNEI. This CDR3 region has 14 residues. The CDR3 nucleotides are TGTGCCAGTCCTGGACTAGCGGGTCCGGATACGCAGTATTTT. As protein: CASPGLAGPDTQYF.

V is TRBV12-3 or TRBV12-4 and J is TRBJ2-1; 10 nucleotides line up with TRBD2. V lost 6 bases and J lost 0; bases outside the gene matches: 2. The length of the CDR3 is 15 residues. The CDR3 DNA reads TGTGCCAGCAGACAGCGGGGGGGCTCCTACAATGAGCAGTTCTTC. This gives the protein CASRQRGGSYNEQFF.

V usage is TRBV28 and J usage is TRBJ2-3, with 10 bases aligning to TRBD1. With V trimmed by 4 bases and J by 1 base, 11 bases remained unmatched. This CDR3 has 18 residues. Germline values: CDR1 MDHEN, CDR2 SYDVKM. In DNA, the CDR3 is TGTGCCAGCAGTTCGTACCCGGGACAGGGGATGGGCACAGATACGCAGTATTTT. As protein: CASSSYPGQGMGTDTQYF.

This clonotype has more than one count but fewer than ten. This chain uses TRBV5-1 with TRBJ2-7, with a possible D match to TRBD2 (5 bases). The germline V gene encodes CDR1 SGHRS and CDR2 YFSETQ. V was shortened by 4 bases and J by 2 bases, with 16 bases between the two germline ends. This CDR3 is built from 15 residues. The CDR3 sequence: CASSRTRDPTYEQYF. DNA for the CDR3: TGCGCCAGCAGCAGAACCCGGGATCCAACCTACGAGCAGTACTTC.

At least ten counts were recorded for this clonotype. This chain joins TRBV3-1 and TRBJ2-3; 10 bases match TRBD1. The germline V gene has CDR1 LGHDT and CDR2 YNNKEL (reference sequence). Trimming took 4 bases from V and 1 from J; bases not matched to a gene: 2. This CDR3 is built from 15 residues. The CDR3 loop reads CASSRQGAGTDTQYF. The CDR3, as DNA: TGTGCCAGCAGCCGACAGGGGGCAGGCACAGATACGCAGTATTTT.

V is TRBV7-9 and J is TRBJ2-1; TRBD2 agrees at 9 bases. This CDR3 region has 15 residues. V was pared by 6 bases and J by 2 bases, with 5 bases of the junction left unmatched. The germline V gene has CDR1 SEHNR and CDR2 FQNEAQ (reference sequence). CDR3 sequence: CASSPSGDPYNEQFF. CDR3 nucleotides: TGTGCCAGCAGTCCTAGCGGGGACCCCTACAATGAGCAGTTCTTC.

In this sample, this clonotype turned up many times. This chain uses TRBV12-3 or TRBV12-4 with TRBJ2-7, with TRBD1 as a possible D gene (6 bases). This CDR3 is built from 14 residues. Deletions cut 5 bases from V and 1 base from J, with 12 bases between. The CDR3 sequence: CASSTGLLSYEQYF. As DNA, the CDR3 is TGTGCCAGCAGTACAGGGCTCCTTTCCTACGAGCAGTACTTC.

The chain is built from TRBV20-1 and TRBJ2-1, with 10 bases matching TRBD2. The germline CDR1 and CDR2 sequences are DFQATT and SNEGSKA (reference sequence). There are 19 residues in the CDR3. V trimming: 2 bases; J trimming: 0 bases; junction bases outside the gene matches: 13. The CDR3 bases are TGCAGTGCTAGAAAGCCACCTAGCGGGAGTTTCCTCTCCTACAATGAGCAGTTCTTC. Protein product: CSARKPPSGSFLSYNEQFF.

In its sample, this clonotype was seen a few times. J is TRBJ2-7 and V is TRBV20-1; 8 positions match TRBD2. The CDR3 has 15 amino acids. Losses at the gene ends were 5 bases for V and 2 bases for J; bases not matched to a gene: 11. CDR1 is DFQATT and CDR2 is SNEGSKA in the germline V gene (reference sequence). As DNA, the CDR3 is TGCAGTGCTGAGACCCTAGAGCGGGGGACCTACGAGCAGTACTTC. Residues: CSAETLERGTYEQYF.

V gene TRBV5-1 combines with J gene TRBJ1-6; D is possibly TRBD1 (5 bases). The CDR3 is 16 amino acids. Trimming shortened V by 0 bases and J by 6 bases, and 13 bases separated the two germline ends. Germline CDR1 and CDR2: SGHRS and YFSETQ. DNA of the CDR3: TGCGCCAGCAGCTTGGCCCAGCAGGGAGGTAATTCACCCCTCCACTTT. Its translation is CASSLAQQGGNSPLHF. The full variable domain, with the rest looked up from reference TRBV5-1 and TRBJ1-6, is KAGVTQTPRYLIKTRGQQVTLSCSPISGHRSVSWYQQTPGQGLQFLFEYFSETQRNKGNFPGRFSGRQFSNSRSEMNVSTLELGDSALYLCASSLAQQGGNSPLHFGNGTRLTVT.

This clonotype was seen a few times. The rearrangement links TRBV29-1 to TRBJ1-1; D not certain. Germline values: CDR1 SQVTM, CDR2 ANQGSEA. The CDR3 is 17 residues long. V was cut by 4 bases and J by 6 bases, with 27 bases left in between. CDR3 nucleotides: TGCAGCGTTGCTGCCGATTTTCCTGACATACCTTCGGCTGAAGCTTTCTTT. It specifies CSVAADFPDIPSAEAFF.

The CDR3 loop reads CASSPGTGNTQYF. For the CDR3, the DNA is TGTGCCAGCAGCCCAGGGACAGGGAATACGCAGTATTTT. The genes are TRBV3-1 and TRBJ2-3; 9 bases fit TRBD1. The CDR3 loop spans 13 amino acids. J lost 7 bases, V lost 4 bases, and 3 bases had no gene match. Looked up from germline, CDR1 is LGHDT and CDR2 is YNNKEL (reference sequence).

The gene calls are TRBV7-2 and TRBJ2-3; D perhaps matches TRBD1 (6 bases). The CDR3 is made up of 15 amino acids. Germline V gene data show CDR1 as SGHTA and CDR2 as FQGNSA. The V gene lost 3 bases and the J gene lost 1 base, with 11 bases spanning the gap. The CDR3 nucleotides are TGTGCCAGCAGCTTCAAGGGGGTGGGCACAGATACGCAGTATTTT. Its protein is CASSFKGVGTDTQYF.

The chain links TRBV28 to TRBJ1-1; maybe TRBD1 (5 bases). V lost 3 bases and J lost 4, with 12 bases in between. The CDR3 runs 14 residues. CDR1 is MDHEN and CDR2 is SYDVKM in the germline V gene. This CDR3 reads CASSFPGRGTEAFF. CDR3 nucleotide sequence: TGTGCCAGCAGTTTCCCGGGGAGGGGCACTGAAGCTTTCTTT.

The V and J genes are TRBV13 and TRBJ1-1, with 9 bases that match TRBD1. V lost 4 bases and J lost 0; bases outside the gene matches: 9. This CDR3 has 17 amino acids. Germline CDR1 PRHDT, CDR2 FYEKMQ (reference sequence). CDR3 protein: CASSSAGTGLLNTEAFF. The CDR3 region has the DNA TGTGCCAGCAGCTCGGCCGGGACAGGGCTTTTGAACACTGAAGCTTTCTTT.

The rearrangement links TRBV6-2 or TRBV6-3 to TRBJ1-1; 9 positions agree with TRBD1. Germline CDR1 and CDR2: MNHEY and SVGEGT. Unmatched junction bases numbered 5, after V lost 6 bases and J lost 0 bases. The CDR3 contains 15 residues. This CDR3 is CASRYRGRLNTEAFF. As DNA, the CDR3 is TGTGCCAGCAGGTACAGGGGGCGGCTGAACACTGAAGCTTTCTTT.

The gene calls are TRBV3-1 and TRBJ1-2; the D is unclear. Germline CDR1 reads LGHDT; CDR2 reads YNNKEL (reference sequence). V was pared by 0 bases and J by 8 bases, with 16 bases between. CDR3 length equals 15 residues. The CDR3, as DNA: TGTGCCAGCAGCCAAGATTGGCAGCCGAGAGTCGGCTACACCTTC. Translation: CASSQDWQPRVGYTF.

This clonotype was recorded a few times. This rearrangement joins TRBV7-2 to TRBJ2-3, with 8 bases identical to TRBD1. After removal of 3 bases from V and 7 bases from J, the junction contained 3 bases not matched to a gene. The CDR3 sequence is 13 residues long. Germline lookup yields CDR1 SGHTA and CDR2 FQGNSA. As DNA, the CDR3 is TGTGCCAGCAGCTTTCAGGGGGCTAATACGCAGTATTTT. Translated, it gives CASSFQGANTQYF.